The present TCR beta chain was sequenced within a study of blood T cell repertoires in COVID-19. Study overall: Whether acute or convalescent, the COVID-19 samples came from the United States, Italy and Spain.

Authors' data handling: Nucleated cell number was recorded as an estimate derived from reference gene primer amplification. Clones were read by immunoSEQ multiplex PCR, and TCRdb kept only the in-frame ones, dropping some. That table is the source of V, J and clone size, and D and trimming were worked out from the DNA. The sample shows roughly 170,000 clones, more than 65% of them seen only once. Seattle's enrolled individuals joined amid active infection and were then monitored longitudinally. From germline, CDR1 is MNHEY and CDR2 SVGAGI. The CDR3 spans 12 residues. V shed 6 bases and J 5 bases; nucleotides not matched to a gene: 3.

The chain is built from TRBV6-5 and TRBJ1-2; 7 bases match TRBD1. The TCR originated in a woman aged 60 to 75 with COVID-19, enrolled during active disease. Sample: peripheral blood. Written as DNA, the CDR3 is TGTGCCAGCAGGCCACAGGGGTATGGCTACACCTTC. This translates into CASRPQGYGYTF.